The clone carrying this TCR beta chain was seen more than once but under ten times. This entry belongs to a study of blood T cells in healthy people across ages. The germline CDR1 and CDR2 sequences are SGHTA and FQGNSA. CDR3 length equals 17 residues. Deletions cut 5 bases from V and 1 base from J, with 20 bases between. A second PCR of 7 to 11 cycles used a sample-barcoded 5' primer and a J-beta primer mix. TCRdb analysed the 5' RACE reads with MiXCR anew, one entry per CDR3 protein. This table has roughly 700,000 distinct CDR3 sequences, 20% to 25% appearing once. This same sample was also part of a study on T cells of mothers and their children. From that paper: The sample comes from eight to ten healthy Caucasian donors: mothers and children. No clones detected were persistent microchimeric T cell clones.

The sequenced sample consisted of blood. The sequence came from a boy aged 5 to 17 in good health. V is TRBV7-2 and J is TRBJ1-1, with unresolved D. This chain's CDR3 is CASSLDWLGGKNTEAFF. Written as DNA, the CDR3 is TGTGCCAGCAGCCTAGATTGGTTGGGAGGAAAGAACACTGAAGCTTTCTTT.